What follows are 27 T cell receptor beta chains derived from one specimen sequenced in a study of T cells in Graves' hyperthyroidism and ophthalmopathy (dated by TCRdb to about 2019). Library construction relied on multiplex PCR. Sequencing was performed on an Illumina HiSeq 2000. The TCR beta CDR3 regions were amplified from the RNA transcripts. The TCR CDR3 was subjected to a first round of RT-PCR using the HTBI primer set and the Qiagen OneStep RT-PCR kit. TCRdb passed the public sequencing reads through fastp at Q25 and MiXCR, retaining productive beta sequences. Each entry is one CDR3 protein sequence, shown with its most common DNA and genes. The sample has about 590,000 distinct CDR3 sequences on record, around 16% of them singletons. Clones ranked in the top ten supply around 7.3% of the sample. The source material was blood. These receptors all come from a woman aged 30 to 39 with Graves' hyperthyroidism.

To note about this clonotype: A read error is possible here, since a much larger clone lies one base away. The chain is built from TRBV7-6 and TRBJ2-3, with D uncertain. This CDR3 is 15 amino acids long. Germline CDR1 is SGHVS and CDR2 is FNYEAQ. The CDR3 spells CASSRRGPTTDAQYF. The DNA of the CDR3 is TGTGCCAGCAGCCGACGAGGTCCGACCACAGATGCGCAGTATTTT.

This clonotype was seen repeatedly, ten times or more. This chain's CDR3 is CASRKGSGNQPQHF. CDR3 sequence (DNA): TGTGCCAGCAGAAAGGGGTCGGGCAATCAGCCCCAGCATTTT. The chain recombines TRBV6-2 or TRBV6-3 with TRBJ1-5, with a tentative D call TRBD1 (5 bases). The CDR3 runs 14 residues. Germline CDR1 and CDR2: MNHEY and SVGEGT. Between the trimmed V and J ends, which lost 6 bases and 2 bases, there was a span of 11 bases.

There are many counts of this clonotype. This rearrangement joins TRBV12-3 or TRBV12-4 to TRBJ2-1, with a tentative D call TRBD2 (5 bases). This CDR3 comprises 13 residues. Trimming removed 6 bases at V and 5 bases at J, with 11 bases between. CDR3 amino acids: CASSPRGDNEQFF. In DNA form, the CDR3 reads TGTGCCAGCAGCCCTCGGGGTGACAATGAGCAGTTCTTC.

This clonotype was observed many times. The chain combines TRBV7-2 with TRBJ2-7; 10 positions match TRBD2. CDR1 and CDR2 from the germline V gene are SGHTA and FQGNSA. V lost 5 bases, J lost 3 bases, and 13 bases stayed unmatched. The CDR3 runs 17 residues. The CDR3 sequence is CASSLRTSGPVGYEQYF. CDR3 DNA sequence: TGTGCCAGCAGCCTTAGGACTAGCGGACCTGTAGGCTACGAGCAGTACTTC.

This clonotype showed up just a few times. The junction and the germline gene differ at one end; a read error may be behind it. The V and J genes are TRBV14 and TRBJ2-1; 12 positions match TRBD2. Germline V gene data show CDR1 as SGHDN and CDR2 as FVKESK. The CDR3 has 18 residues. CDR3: CASGQTRGLAGSNNEQFF. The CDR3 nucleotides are TGTGCCAGCGGCCAAACCAGAGGACTAGCGGGAAGCAACAATGAGCAGTTCTTC.

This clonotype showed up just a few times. The CDR3 loop is CASSVAGAGANVLTF. As DNA, the CDR3 is TGTGCCAGCAGCGTAGCGGGGGCTGGGGCCAACGTCCTGACTTTC. The V and J genes are TRBV9 and TRBJ2-6; weak D call: TRBD2 (6 bases). CDR1 and CDR2 (germline): SGDLS, YYNGEE. The V gene lost 0 bases and the J gene lost 2 bases, with 6 bases spanning the gap. The length of the CDR3 is 15 residues. Using reference TRBV9 and TRBJ2-6 for the parts outside the CDR3, the full variable domain is DSGVTQTPKHLITATGQRVTLRCSPRSGDLSVYWYQQSLDQGLQFLIQYYNGEERAKGNILERFSAQQFPDLHSELNLSSLELGDSALYFCASSVAGAGANVLTFGAGSRLTVL.

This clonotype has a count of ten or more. In DNA form, the CDR3 reads TGCAGTGCTAGAAAGGGAAACATGGGTACCGGGGAGCTGTTTTTT. Its protein product is CSARKGNMGTGELFF. This chain joins TRBV20-1 and TRBJ2-2; D is unclear. CDR1 is DFQATT and CDR2 is SNEGSKA in the germline V gene (reference sequence). The CDR3 consists of 15 residues. V shed 2 bases and J shed 5 bases, with 15 bases lying between them.

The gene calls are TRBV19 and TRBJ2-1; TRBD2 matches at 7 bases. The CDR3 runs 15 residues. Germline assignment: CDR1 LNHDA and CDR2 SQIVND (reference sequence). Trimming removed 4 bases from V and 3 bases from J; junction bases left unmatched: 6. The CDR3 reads CASSNWRENYNEQFF. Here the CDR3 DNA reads TGTGCCAGTAGTAATTGGCGGGAGAACTACAATGAGCAGTTCTTC.

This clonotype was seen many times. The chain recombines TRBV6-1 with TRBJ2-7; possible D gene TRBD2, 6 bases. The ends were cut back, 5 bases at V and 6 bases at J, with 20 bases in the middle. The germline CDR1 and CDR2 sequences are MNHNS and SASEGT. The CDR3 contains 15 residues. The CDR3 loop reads CASSSTTSGFSEQYF. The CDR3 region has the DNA TGTGCCAGCAGTTCGACGACTAGTGGATTCAGCGAGCAGTACTTC.

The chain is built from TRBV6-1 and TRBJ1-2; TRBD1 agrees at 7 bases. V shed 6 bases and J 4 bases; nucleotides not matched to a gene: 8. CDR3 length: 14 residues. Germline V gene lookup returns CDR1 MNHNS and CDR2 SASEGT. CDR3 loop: CASSRGTAPYGYTF. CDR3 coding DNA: TGTGCCAGCAGCCGCGGGACAGCACCCTATGGCTACACCTTC.

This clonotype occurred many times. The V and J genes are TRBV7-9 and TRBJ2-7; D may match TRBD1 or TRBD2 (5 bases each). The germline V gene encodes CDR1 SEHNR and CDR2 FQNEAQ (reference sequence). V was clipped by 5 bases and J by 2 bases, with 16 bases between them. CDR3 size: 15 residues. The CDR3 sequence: CASSISGTAPYEQYF. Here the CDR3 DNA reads TGTGCCAGCAGCATTTCCGGGACGGCTCCCTACGAGCAGTACTTC.

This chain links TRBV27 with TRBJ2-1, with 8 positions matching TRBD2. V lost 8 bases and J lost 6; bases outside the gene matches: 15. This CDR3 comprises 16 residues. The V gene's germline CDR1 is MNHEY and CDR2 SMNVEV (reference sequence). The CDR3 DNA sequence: TGTGCCAGCTTCAGTAGGGGACTAGGAGATTCCAATGAGCAGTTCTTC. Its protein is CASFSRGLGDSNEQFF.

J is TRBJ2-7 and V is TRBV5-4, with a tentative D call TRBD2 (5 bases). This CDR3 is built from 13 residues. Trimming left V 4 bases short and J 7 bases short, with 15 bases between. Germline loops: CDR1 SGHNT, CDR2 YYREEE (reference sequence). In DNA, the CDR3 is TGTGCCAGCAGCCCGAGAGAGAGGAGGGAGCAGTACTTC. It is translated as CASSPRERREQYF.

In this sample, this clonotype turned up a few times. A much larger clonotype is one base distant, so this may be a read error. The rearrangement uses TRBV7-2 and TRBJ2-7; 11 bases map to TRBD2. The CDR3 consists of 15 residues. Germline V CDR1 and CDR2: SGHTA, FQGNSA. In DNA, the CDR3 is TGTGCCAGCAGCTTGGCCTCCCAACTAGCGGGGGAGCAGCACTTC. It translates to CASSLASQLAGEQHF.

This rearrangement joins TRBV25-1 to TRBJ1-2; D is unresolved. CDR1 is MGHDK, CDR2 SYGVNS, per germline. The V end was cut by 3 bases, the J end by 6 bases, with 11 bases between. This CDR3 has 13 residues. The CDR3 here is CASSDGLGHGYTF. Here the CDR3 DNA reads TGTGCCAGCAGTGACGGACTGGGCCATGGCTACACCTTC.

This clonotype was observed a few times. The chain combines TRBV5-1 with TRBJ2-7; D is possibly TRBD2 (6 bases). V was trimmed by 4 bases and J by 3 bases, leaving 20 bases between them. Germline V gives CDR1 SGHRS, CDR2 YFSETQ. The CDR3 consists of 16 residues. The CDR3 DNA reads TGCGCCAGCAGCCCGTCAGGGCTCCAAGCGGGCTACGAGCAGTACTTC. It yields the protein CASSPSGLQAGYEQYF.

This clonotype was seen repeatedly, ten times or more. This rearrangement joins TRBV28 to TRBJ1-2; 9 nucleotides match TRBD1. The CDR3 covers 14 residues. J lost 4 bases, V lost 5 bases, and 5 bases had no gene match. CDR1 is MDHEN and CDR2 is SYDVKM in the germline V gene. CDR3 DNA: TGTGCCAGCAGTGCTCGGGACAGGGCCTATGGCTACACCTTC. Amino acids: CASSARDRAYGYTF.

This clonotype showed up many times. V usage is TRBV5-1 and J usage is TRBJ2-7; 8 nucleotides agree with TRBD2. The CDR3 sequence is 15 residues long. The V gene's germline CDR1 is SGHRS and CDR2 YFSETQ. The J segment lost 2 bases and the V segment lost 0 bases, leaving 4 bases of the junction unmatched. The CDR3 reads CASSLDGRAAYEQYF. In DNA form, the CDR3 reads TGCGCCAGCAGCTTGGACGGGAGGGCGGCCTACGAGCAGTACTTC.

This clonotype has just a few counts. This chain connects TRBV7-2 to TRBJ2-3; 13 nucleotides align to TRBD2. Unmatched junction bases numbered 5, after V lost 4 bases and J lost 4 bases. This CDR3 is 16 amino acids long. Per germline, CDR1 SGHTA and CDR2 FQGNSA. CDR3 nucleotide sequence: TGTGCCAGCAGCTCTGGACTAGCGGGAGTCCCAGATACGCAGTATTTT. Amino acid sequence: CASSSGLAGVPDTQYF.

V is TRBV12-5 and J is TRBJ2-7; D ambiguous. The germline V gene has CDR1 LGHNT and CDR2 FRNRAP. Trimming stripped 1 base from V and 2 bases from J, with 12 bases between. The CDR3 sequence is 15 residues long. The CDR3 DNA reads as TGTGCTAGTGGTTTGGGGACGCGTCTCCCCTACGAGCAGTACTTC. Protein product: CASGLGTRLPYEQYF.

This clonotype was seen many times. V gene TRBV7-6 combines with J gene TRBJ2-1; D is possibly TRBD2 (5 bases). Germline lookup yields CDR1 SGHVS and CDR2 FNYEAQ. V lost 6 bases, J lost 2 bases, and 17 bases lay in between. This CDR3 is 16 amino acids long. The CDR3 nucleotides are TGTGCCAGCAGTCCCTTCCCCATGGAGGCCTACAATGAGCAGTTCTTC. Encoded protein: CASSPFPMEAYNEQFF.

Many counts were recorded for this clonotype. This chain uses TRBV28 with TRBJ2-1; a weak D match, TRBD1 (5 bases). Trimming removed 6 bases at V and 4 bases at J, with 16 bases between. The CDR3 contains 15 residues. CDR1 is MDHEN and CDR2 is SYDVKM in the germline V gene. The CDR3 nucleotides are TGTGCCAGCAGCGTACCGGGCAGGGCTTACAATGAGCAGTTCTTC. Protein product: CASSVPGRAYNEQFF.

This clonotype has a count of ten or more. The CDR3 is CASSQATGTGLIDGYTF. The CDR3 nucleotides are TGCGCCAGCAGCCAAGCGACCGGGACAGGGCTCATCGATGGCTACACCTTC. The chain joins TRBV4-1 to TRBJ1-2, with 9 bases matching TRBD1. CDR3 length: 17 residues. V dropped 1 base and J dropped 6; count of bases not matched to a gene: 12. Germline V gene lookup returns CDR1 MGHRA and CDR2 YSYEKL.

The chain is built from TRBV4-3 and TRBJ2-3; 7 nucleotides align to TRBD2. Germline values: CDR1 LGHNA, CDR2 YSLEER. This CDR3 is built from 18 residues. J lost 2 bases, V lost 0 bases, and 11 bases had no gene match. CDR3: CASSQEPAAGAYTDTQYF. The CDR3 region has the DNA TGCGCCAGCAGCCAAGAACCCGCGGCGGGAGCATACACAGATACGCAGTATTTT.

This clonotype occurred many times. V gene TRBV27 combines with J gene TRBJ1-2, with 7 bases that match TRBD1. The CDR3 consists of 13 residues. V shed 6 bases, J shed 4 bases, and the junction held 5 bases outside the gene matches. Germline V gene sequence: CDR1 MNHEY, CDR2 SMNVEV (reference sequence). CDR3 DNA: TGTGCCAGCAGCCCCGGACAGGCCTATGGCTACACCTTC. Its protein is CASSPGQAYGYTF.

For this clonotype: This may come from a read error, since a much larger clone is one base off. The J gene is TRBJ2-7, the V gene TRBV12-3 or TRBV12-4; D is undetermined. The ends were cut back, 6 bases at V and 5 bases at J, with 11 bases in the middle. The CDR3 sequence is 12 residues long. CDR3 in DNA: TGTGCCAGCAGGGCAGACCGTCACGAGCAGTACTTC. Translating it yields CASRADRHEQYF.

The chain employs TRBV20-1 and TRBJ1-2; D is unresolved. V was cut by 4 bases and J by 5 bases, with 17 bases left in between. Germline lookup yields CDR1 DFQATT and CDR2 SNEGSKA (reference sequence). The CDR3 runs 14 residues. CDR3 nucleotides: TGCAGTGCTACCCCGGGCTGGCAAACTTATGGCTACACCTTC. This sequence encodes CSATPGWQTYGYTF.